These T cell receptor beta chains were read from a single sample in a study. TCRdb re-called the 5' RACE reads with MiXCR, one entry per CDR3 protein. The table records 35,000 to 50,000 distinct CDR3 sequences, about 20% of them present only once. Input material: Tregs sorted from blood. The receptors stem from a female donor with breast cancer. Each CDR3 is given with its conserved first and last residue. D genes are given only for firm matches. The listing skips clone size in some rows; elsewhere it reads once, few, many or a size class.

>.|TRBV20-1|few|TRBJ2-5
TGCAGTGCTAGAGATCTCGGGGTAACCCAGTACTTC
CSARDLGVTQYF
>.|TRBV4-1|.|TRBJ2-7
TGCGCCAGCAGCCAAGAGGATCTCTACGAGCAGTACTTC
CASSQEDLYEQYF
>TRBD1|TRBV5-4|.|TRBJ2-3
TGTGCCAGCAGCTTGTTTAGACAGGGGAACACAGATACGCAGTATTTT
CASSLFRQGNTDTQYF
>.|TRBV27|many|TRBJ2-7
TGTGCCAGCAGTTTGAGGGGTTACTCCTACGAGCAGTACTTC
CASSLRGYSYEQYF
>.|TRBV12-3/TRBV12-4|.|TRBJ1-1
TGTGCCAGCAGTTTAGGTGAAGGGGAAGCTTTCTTT
CASSLGEGEAFF
>.|TRBV5-6|many|TRBJ2-3
TGTGCCAGCAGCTACGGAGACACAGATACGCAGTATTTT
CASSYGDTDTQYF
>TRBD2|TRBV20-1|few|TRBJ2-5
TGCAGTGCTAGAGATAGCGGGAGTTATGTCGAGACCCAGTACTTC
CSARDSGSYVETQYF
>.|TRBV5-1|.|TRBJ2-7
TGCGCCAGCAGTTTCCGGGCCGAAGGTTTGGAGCAGTACTTC
CASSFRAEGLEQYF
>.|TRBV6-2/TRBV6-3|few|TRBJ1-2
TGTGCCAGCAGCCGCCGGGACGGATACTATGGCTACACCTTC
CASSRRDGYYGYTF
>.|TRBV30|.|TRBJ2-7
TGTGCCTGGACGGGTTATCCAGGGATGGGCTCCTACGAGCAGTACTTC
CAWTGYPGMGSYEQYF
>.|TRBV29-1|many|TRBJ2-7
TGCAGCGCCCTTGAGTCAGGGGGGTCCTCCTACGAGCAGTACTTC
CSALESGGSSYEQYF
>.|TRBV28|.|TRBJ1-5
TGTGCCGGCAGTCCGTCCGGGGGGGGGTATCAGCCCCAGCATTTT
CAGSPSGGGYQPQHF
>.|TRBV4-1|.|TRBJ1-2
TGCGCCAGCAGCCAAGAAGCTCGACCTACAGGGAACTATGGCTACACCTTC
CASSQEARPTGNYGYTF
>TRBD2|TRBV10-1|many|TRBJ2-1
TGCGCCAGCAGTCCCGGACTAGCGGGGGCCAGGGAGCAGTTCTTC
CASSPGLAGAREQFF
>.|TRBV9|.|TRBJ2-7
TGTGCCAGCAGCGGCGGTCCGGGCGGGGCCCCCTACGAGCAGTACTTC
CASSGGPGGAPYEQYF
>TRBD2|TRBV10-2|.|TRBJ2-7
TGCGCCAGCTCACTAGCGCTAGTCTCCTACGAGCAGTACTTC
CASSLALVSYEQYF
>TRBD1|TRBV30|.|TRBJ2-1
TGTGCCTGGAGAATTCCGGGACAGGGAGTCAATGAGCAGTTCTTC
CAWRIPGQGVNEQFF
>TRBD2|TRBV12-3/TRBV12-4|many|TRBJ2-3
TGTGCCAGCAGTTTATTGGCTAGCGGGAGAACAGATACGCAGTATTTT
CASSLLASGRTDTQYF
>TRBD1|TRBV7-2|.|TRBJ2-2
TGTGCCAGCAGACCCGGGACAGCTTTTACCGGGGAGCTGTTTTTT
CASRPGTAFTGELFF
>.|TRBV7-9|.|TRBJ1-5
TGTGCCAGCAGCTTAGGAACAGGGTCGAATCAGCCCCAGCATTTT
CASSLGTGSNQPQHF
>.|TRBV29-1|many|TRBJ2-7
TGCAGCGTTGAAGTAGAGGACGTGGAGCAGTACTTC
CSVEVEDVEQYF
>TRBD1|TRBV27|.|TRBJ2-1
TGTGCCAGCAGCCCGACCGGGACAGCGTGGTATGAGCAGTTCTTC
CASSPTGTAWYEQFF
>.|TRBV9|.|TRBJ1-4
TGTGCCAGCAGCCCCCGTTCGGCGCAGTCAACTAATGAAAAACTGTTTTTT
CASSPRSAQSTNEKLFF
>TRBD2|TRBV6-5|few|TRBJ2-1
TGTGCCAGCAGCCCCGGGACTAGCGGGAGCGATGAGCAGTTCTTC
CASSPGTSGSDEQFF
>.|TRBV29-1|few|TRBJ2-3
TGCAGCGTCCCCGGGGCAGCAGATACGCAGTATTTT
CSVPGAADTQYF
>.|TRBV4-1|many|TRBJ2-7
TGCGCCAGCAGCCAAATCGGGCACTACGAGCAGTACTTC
CASSQIGHYEQYF
>.|TRBV25-1|few|TRBJ1-5
TGTGCCAGCAGCGTTGACAGCGATAGCAATCAGCCCCAGCATTTT
CASSVDSDSNQPQHF
>TRBD2|TRBV6-6|.|TRBJ2-1
TGTGCCAGCAGTTCCGTCGTTGGCGGGAGCCCCGACGCGGCTGAGCAGTTCTTC
CASSSVVGGSPDAAEQFF
>.|TRBV10-2|few|TRBJ1-1
TGCGCCAGCAGTGAGAGGGGCGTAGCTGAAGCTTTCTTT
CASSERGVAEAFF
>.|TRBV6-1|few|TRBJ1-2
TGTGCCAGCAGTCCGGGACGGCTCCTTTTC
CASSPGRLLF
>.|TRBV7-9|few|TRBJ2-2
TGTGCCAGCAGCTTATTAGCGCCGAACACCGGGGAGCTGTTTTTT
CASSLLAPNTGELFF
>.|TRBV4-2|medium-sized|TRBJ2-7
TGTGCCAGCAGCCAAGGGACTACTACCTACGAGCAGTACTTC
CASSQGTTTYEQYF
>TRBD1|TRBV18|.|TRBJ1-5
TGTGCCAGCTCGAGGGGACAGGGAATAGAGGGACAGCCCCAGCATTTT
CASSRGQGIEGQPQHF
>TRBD2|TRBV30|.|TRBJ2-1
TGTGCCTGGACTAGCGGGAACGAGCAGTTCTTC
CAWTSGNEQFF
>TRBD1|TRBV27|many|TRBJ1-1
TGTGCCAGCAACTGGGACAGGGGGCGTCGGAACACTGAAGCTTTCTTT
CASNWDRGRRNTEAFF
>.|TRBV20-1|medium-sized|TRBJ1-6
TGCAGTGCTAGTCCCCGGGACCGACCCCATAATTCACCCCTCCACTTT
CSASPRDRPHNSPLHF
>.|TRBV4-1|many|TRBJ1-3
TGCGCCAGCAGACGAGGGGATTCCTCTGGAAACACCATATATTTT
CASRRGDSSGNTIYF
>.|TRBV27|.|TRBJ1-5
TGTACCAGCAGTTATCCCATAGGGGGGCAGGGACCCCAATTACAGCCCCAGCATTTT
CTSSYPIGGQGPQLQPQHF
>.|TRBV6-1|many|TRBJ1-5
TGTGCCAGCAGTGAGGGTGGGGAGCCCCAGCATTTT
CASSEGGEPQHF
>.|TRBV6-5|many|TRBJ2-4
TGTGCCAGCAGTTACTCTCAGGGGAAAGCCATTCAGTACTTC
CASSYSQGKAIQYF